The present TCR beta chain was sequenced within a study of T cell changes during pregnancy in multiple sclerosis. Profiling relied on immunoSEQ multiplex PCR, and the TCRdb table lists in-frame clones only, not all of them. The repertoire holds about 53,000 clones, with about nine tenths as singletons. This CDR3 region has 18 residues. Deletions cut 2 bases from V and 3 bases from J, with 20 bases between. Germline-derived CDR1 and CDR2 are MNHNS and SASEGT. The chain uses TRBV6-1 and TRBJ1-3; D may be TRBD1 (6 bases). The clonotype was recovered from a female donor with multiple sclerosis, enrolled in a pregnancy study. The input for sequencing was CD4+ T cells from peripheral blood mononuclear cells, taken in the third trimester of pregnancy. The CDR3 DNA is TGTGCCAGCAGTGAAATAGACGGTGTGGGGGCACATGGAAACACCATATATTTT. It codes for CASSEIDGVGAHGNTIYF.